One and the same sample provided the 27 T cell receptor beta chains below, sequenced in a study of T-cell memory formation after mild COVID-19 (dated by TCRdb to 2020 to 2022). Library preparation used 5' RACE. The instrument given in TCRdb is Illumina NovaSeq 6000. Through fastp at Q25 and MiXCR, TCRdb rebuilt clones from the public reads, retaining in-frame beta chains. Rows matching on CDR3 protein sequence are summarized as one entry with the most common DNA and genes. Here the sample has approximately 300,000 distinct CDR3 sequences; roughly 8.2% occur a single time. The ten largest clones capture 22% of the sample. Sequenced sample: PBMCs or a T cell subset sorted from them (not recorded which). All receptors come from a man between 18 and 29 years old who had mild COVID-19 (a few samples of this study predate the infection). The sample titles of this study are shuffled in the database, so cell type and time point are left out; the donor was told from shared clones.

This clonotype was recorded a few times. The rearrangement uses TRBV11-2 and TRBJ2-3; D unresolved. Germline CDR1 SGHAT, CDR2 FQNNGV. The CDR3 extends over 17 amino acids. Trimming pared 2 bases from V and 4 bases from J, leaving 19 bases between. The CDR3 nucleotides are TGTGCCAGCAGCTTAAATGGTATGTCCCGGTTGGCAGATACGCAGTATTTT. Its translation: CASSLNGMSRLADTQYF.

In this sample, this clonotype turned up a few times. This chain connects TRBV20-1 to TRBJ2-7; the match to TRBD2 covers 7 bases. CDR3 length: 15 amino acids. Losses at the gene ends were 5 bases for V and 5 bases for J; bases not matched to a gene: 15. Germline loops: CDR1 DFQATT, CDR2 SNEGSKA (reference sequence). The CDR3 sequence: CSAHSLAGTFHEQYF. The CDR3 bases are TGCAGTGCTCACTCTTTAGCGGGTACCTTCCACGAGCAGTACTTC.

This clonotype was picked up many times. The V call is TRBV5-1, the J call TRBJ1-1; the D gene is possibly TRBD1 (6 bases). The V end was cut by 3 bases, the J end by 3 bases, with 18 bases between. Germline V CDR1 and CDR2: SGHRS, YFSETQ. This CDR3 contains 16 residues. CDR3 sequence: CASSSPGRGGDTEAFF. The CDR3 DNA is TGCGCCAGCAGCTCCCCGGGCAGGGGAGGGGACACTGAAGCTTTCTTT.

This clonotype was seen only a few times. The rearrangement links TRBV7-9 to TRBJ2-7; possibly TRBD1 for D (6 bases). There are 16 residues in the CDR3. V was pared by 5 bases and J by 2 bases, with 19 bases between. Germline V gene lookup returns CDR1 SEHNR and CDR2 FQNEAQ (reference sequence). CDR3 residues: CASSPGTGDITYEQYF. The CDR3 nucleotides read TGTGCCAGCAGCCCTGGAACTGGGGACATTACCTACGAGCAGTACTTC. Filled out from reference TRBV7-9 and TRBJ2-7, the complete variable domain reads DTGVSQNPRHKITKRGQNVTFRCDPISEHNRLYWYRQTLGQGPEFLTYFQNEAQLEKSRLLSDRFSAERPKGSFSTLEIQRTEQGDSAMYLCASSPGTGDITYEQYFGPGTRLTVT.

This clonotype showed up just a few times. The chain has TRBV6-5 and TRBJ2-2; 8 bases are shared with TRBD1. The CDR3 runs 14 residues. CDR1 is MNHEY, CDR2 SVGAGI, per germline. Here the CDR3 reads CATRRDRRSGELFF. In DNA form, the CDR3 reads TGTGCGACCCGGCGGGACAGGAGATCCGGGGAGCTGTTTTTT.

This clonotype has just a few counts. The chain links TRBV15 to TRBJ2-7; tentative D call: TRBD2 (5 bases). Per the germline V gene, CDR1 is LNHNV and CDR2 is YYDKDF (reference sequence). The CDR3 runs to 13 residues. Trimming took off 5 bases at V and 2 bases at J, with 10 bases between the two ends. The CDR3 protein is CATSGGLAYEQYF. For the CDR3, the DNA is TGTGCCACCAGCGGAGGACTGGCCTACGAGCAGTACTTC.

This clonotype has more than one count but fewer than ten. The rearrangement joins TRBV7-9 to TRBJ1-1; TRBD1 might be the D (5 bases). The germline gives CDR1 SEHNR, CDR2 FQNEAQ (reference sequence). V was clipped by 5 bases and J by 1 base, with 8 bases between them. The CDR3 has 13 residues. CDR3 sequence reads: CASSDDRNTEAFF. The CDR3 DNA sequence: TGTGCCAGCAGCGATGACAGGAACACTGAAGCTTTCTTT.

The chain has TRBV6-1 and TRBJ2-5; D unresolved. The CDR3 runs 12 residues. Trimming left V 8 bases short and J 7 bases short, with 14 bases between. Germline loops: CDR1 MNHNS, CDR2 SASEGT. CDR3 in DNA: TGTGCCAGCTTCGTGGACCCCAGGACCCAGTACTTC. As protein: CASFVDPRTQYF.

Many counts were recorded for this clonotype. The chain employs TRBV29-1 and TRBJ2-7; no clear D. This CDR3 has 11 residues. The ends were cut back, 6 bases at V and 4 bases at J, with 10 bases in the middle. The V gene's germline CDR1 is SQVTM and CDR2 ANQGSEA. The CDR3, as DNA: TGCAGCGTCCGGAGTCGGTACGAGCAGTACTTC. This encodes CSVRSRYEQYF.

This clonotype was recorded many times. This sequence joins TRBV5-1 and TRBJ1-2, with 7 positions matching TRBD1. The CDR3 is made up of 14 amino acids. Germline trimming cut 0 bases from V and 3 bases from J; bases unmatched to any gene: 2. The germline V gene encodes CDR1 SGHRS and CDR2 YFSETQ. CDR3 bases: TGCGCCAGCAGCTTGGGGGGGACAGACTATGGCTACACCTTC. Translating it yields CASSLGGTDYGYTF.

CDR3 DNA sequence: TGCAGCGTTGAACGAGGTAGGGATCAGCCCCAGCATTTT. Translating it yields CSVERGRDQPQHF. The chain has TRBV29-1 and TRBJ1-5; no clear D. Germline loops: CDR1 SQVTM, CDR2 ANQGSEA. The V and J ends lost 2 bases and 5 bases respectively, with 10 bases between them. CDR3 length: 13 amino acids.

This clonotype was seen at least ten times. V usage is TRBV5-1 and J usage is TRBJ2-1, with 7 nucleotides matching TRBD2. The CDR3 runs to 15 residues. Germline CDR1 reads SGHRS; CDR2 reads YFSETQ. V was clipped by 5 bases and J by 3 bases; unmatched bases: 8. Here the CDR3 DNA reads TGCGCCAGCAGGGCCGGGGACTACCTCTACAATGAGCAGTTCTTC. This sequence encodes CASRAGDYLYNEQFF.

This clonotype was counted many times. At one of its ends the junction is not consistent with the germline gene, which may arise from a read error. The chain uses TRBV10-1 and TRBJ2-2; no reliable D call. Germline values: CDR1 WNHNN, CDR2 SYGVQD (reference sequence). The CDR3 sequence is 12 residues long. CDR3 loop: CASSSSTGELFF. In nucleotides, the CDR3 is TGTGCCAGCAGTTCTAGCACCGGGGAGCTGTTTTTT.

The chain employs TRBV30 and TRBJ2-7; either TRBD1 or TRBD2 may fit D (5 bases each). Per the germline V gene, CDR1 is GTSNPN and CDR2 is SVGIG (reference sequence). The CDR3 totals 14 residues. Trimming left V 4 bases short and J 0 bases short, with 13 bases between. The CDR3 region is CAWNPRESSYEQYF. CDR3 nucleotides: TGTGCCTGGAATCCCAGGGAGAGCTCCTACGAGCAGTACTTC. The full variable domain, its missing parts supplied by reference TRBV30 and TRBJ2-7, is SQTIHQWPATLVQPVGSPLSLECTVEGTSNPNLYWYRQAAGRGLQLLFYSVGIGQISSEVPQNLSASRPQDRQFILSSKKLLLSDSGFYLCAWNPRESSYEQYFGPGTRLTVT.

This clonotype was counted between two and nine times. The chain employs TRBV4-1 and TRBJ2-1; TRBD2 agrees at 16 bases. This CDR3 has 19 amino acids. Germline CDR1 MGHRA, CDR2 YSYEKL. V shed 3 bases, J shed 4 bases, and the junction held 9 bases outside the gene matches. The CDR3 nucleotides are TGCGCCAGCAGCCACCCGGGACTAGCGGGGGGGCCGGATTACAATGAGCAGTTCTTC. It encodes CASSHPGLAGGPDYNEQFF.

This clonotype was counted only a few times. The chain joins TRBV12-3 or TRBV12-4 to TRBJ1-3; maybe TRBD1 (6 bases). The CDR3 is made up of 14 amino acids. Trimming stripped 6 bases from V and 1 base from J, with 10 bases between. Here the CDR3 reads CASRTGRSGNTIYF. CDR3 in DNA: TGTGCCAGCAGAACAGGGAGGTCTGGAAACACCATATATTTT.

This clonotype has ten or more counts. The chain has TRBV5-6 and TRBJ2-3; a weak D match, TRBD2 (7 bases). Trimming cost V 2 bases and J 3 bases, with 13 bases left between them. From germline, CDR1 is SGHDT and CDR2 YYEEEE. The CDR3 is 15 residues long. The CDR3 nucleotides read TGTGCCAGCAGCTTCGACAGGCGGGGGACAGATACGCAGTATTTT. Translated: CASSFDRRGTDTQYF.

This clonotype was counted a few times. The CDR3: CASSKIYTVQETQYF. The CDR3 nucleotides are TGTGCCAGCAGCAAGATTTATACCGTTCAAGAGACCCAGTACTTC. The V gene is TRBV7-2, the J gene TRBJ2-5; D is unresolved. The CDR3 contains 15 residues. From germline, CDR1 is SGHTA and CDR2 FQGNSA. Trimming shortened V by 5 bases and J by 2 bases, and 15 bases separated the two germline ends.

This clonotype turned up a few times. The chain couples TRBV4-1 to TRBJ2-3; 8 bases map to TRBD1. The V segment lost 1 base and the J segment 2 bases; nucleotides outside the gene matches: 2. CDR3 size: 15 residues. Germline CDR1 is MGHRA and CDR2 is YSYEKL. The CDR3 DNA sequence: TGCGCCAGCAGCCAAGGGGACAGGATCACAGATACGCAGTATTTT. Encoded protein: CASSQGDRITDTQYF.

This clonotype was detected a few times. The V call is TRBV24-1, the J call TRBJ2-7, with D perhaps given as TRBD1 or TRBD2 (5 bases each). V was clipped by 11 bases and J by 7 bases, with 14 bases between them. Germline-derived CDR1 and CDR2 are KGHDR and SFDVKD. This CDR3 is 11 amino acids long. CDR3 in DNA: TGTGCCATCGGGGCTCGGGTTGAGCAGTACGTC. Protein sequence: CAIGARVEQYV.

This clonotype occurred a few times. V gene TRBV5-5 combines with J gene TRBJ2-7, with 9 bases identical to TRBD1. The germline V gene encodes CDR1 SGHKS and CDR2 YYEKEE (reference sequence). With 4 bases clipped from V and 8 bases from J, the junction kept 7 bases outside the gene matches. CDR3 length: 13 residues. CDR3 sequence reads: CASSPTGGGKQYV. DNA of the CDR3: TGTGCCAGCAGCCCCACAGGGGGCGGAAAGCAGTACGTC.

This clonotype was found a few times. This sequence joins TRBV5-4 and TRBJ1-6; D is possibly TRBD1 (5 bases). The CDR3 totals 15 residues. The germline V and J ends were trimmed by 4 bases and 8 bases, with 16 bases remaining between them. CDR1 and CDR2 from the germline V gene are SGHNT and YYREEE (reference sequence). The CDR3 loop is CASSPDGKGYSPLHF. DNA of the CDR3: TGTGCCAGCAGCCCGGACGGGAAGGGGTATTCACCCCTCCACTTT.

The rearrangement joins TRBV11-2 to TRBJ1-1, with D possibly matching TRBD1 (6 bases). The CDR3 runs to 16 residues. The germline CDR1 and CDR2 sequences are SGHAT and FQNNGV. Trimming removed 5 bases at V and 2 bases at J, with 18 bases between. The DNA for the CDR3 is TGTGCCAGCAGCCCCCCGGGGGGCGGACCTAACACTGAAGCTTTCTTT. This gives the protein CASSPPGGGPNTEAFF.

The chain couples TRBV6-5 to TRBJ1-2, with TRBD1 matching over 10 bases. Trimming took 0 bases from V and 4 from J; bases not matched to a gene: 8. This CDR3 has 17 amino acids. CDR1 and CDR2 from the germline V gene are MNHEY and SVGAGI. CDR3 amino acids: CASSYSWDRGLGYGYTF. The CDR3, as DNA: TGTGCCAGCAGTTACTCGTGGGACAGGGGTCTCGGCTATGGCTACACCTTC.

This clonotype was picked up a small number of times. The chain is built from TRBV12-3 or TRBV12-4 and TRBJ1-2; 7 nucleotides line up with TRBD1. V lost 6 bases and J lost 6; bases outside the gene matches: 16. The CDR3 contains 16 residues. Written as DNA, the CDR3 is TGTGCCAGCAGAGACCTCTCCAGGGGGAGAGTTAATGGCTACACCTTC. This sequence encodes CASRDLSRGRVNGYTF.

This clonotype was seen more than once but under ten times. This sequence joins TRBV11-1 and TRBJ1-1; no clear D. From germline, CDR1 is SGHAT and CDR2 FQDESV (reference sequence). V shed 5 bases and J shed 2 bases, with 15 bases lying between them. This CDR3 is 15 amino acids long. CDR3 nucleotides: TGTGCCAGCAGCCGCGCCCTCGGTTTTAACACTGAAGCTTTCTTT. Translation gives CASSRALGFNTEAFF. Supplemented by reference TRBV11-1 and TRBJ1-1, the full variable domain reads EAEVAQSPRYKITEKSQAVAFWCDPISGHATLYWYRQILGQGPELLVQFQDESVVDDSQLPKDRFSAERLKGVDSTLKIQPAELGDSAMYLCASSRALGFNTEAFFGQGTRLTVV.

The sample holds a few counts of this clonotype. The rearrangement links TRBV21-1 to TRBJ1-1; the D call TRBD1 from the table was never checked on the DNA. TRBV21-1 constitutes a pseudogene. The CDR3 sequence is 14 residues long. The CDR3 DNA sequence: TGTGCCAGTAATGAGGGGGCGGCCTACACTGAAGCTTTCTTT. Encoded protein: CASNEGAAYTEAFF.